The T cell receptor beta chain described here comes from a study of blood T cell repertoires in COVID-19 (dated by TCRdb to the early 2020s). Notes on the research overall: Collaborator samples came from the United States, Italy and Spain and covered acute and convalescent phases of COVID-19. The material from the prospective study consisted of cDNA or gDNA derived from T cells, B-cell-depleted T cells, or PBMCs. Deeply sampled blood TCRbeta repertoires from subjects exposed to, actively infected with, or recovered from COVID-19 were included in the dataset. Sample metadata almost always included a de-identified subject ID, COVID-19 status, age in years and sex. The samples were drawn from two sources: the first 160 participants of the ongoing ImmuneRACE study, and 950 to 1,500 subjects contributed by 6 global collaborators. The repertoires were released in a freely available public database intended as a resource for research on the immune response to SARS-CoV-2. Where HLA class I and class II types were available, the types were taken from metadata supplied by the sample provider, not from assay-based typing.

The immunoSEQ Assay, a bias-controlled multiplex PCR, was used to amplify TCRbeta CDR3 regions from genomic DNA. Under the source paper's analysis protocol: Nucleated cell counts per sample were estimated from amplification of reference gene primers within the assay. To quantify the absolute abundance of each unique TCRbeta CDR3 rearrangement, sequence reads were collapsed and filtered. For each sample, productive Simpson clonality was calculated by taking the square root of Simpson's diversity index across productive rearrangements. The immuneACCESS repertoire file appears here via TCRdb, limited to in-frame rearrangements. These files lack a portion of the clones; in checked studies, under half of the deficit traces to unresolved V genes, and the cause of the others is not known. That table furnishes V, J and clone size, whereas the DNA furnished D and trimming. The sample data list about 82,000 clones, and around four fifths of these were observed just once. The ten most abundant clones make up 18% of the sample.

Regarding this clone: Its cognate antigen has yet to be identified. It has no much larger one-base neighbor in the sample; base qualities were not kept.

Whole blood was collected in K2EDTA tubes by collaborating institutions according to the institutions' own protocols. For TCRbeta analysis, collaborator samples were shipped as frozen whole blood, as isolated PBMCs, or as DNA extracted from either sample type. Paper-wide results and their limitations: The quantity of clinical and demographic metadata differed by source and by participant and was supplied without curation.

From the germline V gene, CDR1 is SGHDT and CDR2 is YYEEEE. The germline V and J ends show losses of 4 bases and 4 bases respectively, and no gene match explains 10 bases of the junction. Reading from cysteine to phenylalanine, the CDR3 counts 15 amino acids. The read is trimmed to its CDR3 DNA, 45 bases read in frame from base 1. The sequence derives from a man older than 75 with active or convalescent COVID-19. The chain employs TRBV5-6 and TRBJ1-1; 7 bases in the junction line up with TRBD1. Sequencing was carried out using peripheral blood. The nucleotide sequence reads TGTGCCAGCAGCACTCCGGACAGGTCGGGCACTGAAGCTTTCTTT. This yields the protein CASSTPDRSGTEAFF.